This T cell receptor (beta chain) stems from a study of technical replicates of blood from several donors. Germline-derived CDR1 and CDR2 are MNHNS and SASEGT. The CDR3 covers 15 residues. V shed 5 bases and J shed 2 bases, with 10 bases lying between them. This clone was recorded only once. TCRdb's table, derived via immunoSEQ multiplex PCR, lists solely in-frame clones and lacks some. Of tens of thousands of clones listed, 95% to 98% were seen once; the top ten hold roughly 0.2%. This clonotype was obtained from a human donor in good health. V gene TRBV6-1 combines with J gene TRBJ2-6; D gene unclear. The material sequenced was T cells isolated from PBMCs. The DNA for the CDR3 is TGTGCCAGCAGTCTTGGGCAGGCTGGGGCCAACGTCCTGACTTTC. Its protein product is CASSLGQAGANVLTF.